These 23 T cell receptor beta chains share one sample of origin, sequenced in a study of T cell responses to AZD1222 COVID-19 vaccine. Profiled with immunoSEQ multiplex PCR; TCRdb holds only in-frame clones, not every one. The sample consists of 130,000 to 150,000 clones, 90% of them appearing once. The sequencing used peripheral blood, collected on day 0 of AZD1222 vaccination. The receptor set was obtained from an adult in good health.

The chain joins TRBV11-3 to TRBJ2-3; D unresolved. V was trimmed by 0 bases and J by 1 base, leaving 8 bases between them. The CDR3 totals 15 residues. Per germline, CDR1 SGHNT and CDR2 YENEEA. CDR3 bases: TGTGCCAGCAGCTTAGAACGAACCGGCACAGATACGCAGTATTTT. Its translation: CASSLERTGTDTQYF.

Notes on this clone: At the DNA level, this CDR3 is encoded by other sequences in the same sample as well. The chain has TRBV18 and TRBJ2-5; no definite D call. Germline V gene data show CDR1 as KGHSH and CDR2 as LQKENI. The CDR3 consists of 11 residues. V lost 2 bases and J lost 3, with 1 base in between. The CDR3 protein is CASSPEETQYF. CDR3 in DNA: TGTGCCAGCTCACCAGAAGAGACCCAGTACTTC.

The gene calls are TRBV27 and TRBJ1-1; D is perhaps TRBD1 (5 bases). Germline V lookup: CDR1 MNHEY, CDR2 SMNVEV (reference sequence). This CDR3 is built from 14 residues. The V end was cut by 6 bases, the J end by 1 base, with 12 bases between. CDR3 sequence: CASSPGQKNTEAFF. The CDR3 DNA follows: TGTGCCAGCAGCCCTGGACAAAAGAACACTGAAGCTTTCTTT.

The V gene is TRBV4-3, the J gene TRBJ1-2; D uncertain. Germline CDR1 reads LGHNA; CDR2 reads YSLEER. The CDR3 extends over 13 amino acids. Trimming shortened V by 0 bases and J by 2 bases, and 4 bases separated the two germline ends. The CDR3 DNA reads TGCGCCAGCAGCCAAGAAGGGAACTATGGCTACACCTTC. This translates into CASSQEGNYGYTF.

CDR3 protein: CAGKIGTNTGELFF. The CDR3 nucleotides are TGCGCCGGCAAGATCGGGACGAACACCGGGGAGCTGTTTTTT. The V call is TRBV5-1, the J call TRBJ2-2, with TRBD2 as a possible D gene (5 bases). The CDR3 covers 14 residues. With 10 bases removed from V and 0 bases from J, the gap between germline ends came to 13 bases. Germline loops: CDR1 SGHRS, CDR2 YFSETQ.

J is TRBJ2-4 and V is TRBV6-2 or TRBV6-3; 11 bases line up with TRBD2. The V and J ends lost 2 bases and 0 bases, in that order; junction bases with no gene match: 9. This CDR3 has 19 residues. Germline-derived CDR1 and CDR2 are MNHEY and SVGEGT. In DNA, the CDR3 is TGTGCCAGCAGTTACGACGGGACTAGCGGTTTCGTAGCCAAAAACATTCAGTACTTC. Residues: CASSYDGTSGFVAKNIQYF.

V gene TRBV2 combines with J gene TRBJ2-3, with TRBD2 identical over 7 bases. The CDR3 consists of 16 residues. Trimming took 4 bases from V and 0 from J; bases not matched to a gene: 7. Germline CDR1 SNHLY, CDR2 FYNNEI. The CDR3 sequence is CASSGLAVASTDTQYF. CDR3 nucleotides: TGTGCCAGCAGTGGGCTAGCGGTCGCTAGCACAGATACGCAGTATTTT.

V is TRBV5-1 and J is TRBJ2-1, with D possibly TRBD1 on 6 matching bases. The CDR3 totals 18 residues. Trimming cost V 5 bases and J 4 bases, with 25 bases left between them. Per the germline V gene, CDR1 is SGHRS and CDR2 is YFSETQ. CDR3 nucleotides: TGCGCCAGCAGTAGGGGAACAGGGTTTAACGGGCGTTACAATGAGCAGTTCTTC. Its protein is CASSRGTGFNGRYNEQFF.

The chain is built from TRBV2 and TRBJ1-2, with TRBD1 as a possible D gene (5 bases). The CDR3 loop spans 13 amino acids. Between the trimmed V and J ends, which lost 8 bases and 1 base, there was a span of 11 bases. Germline lookup yields CDR1 SNHLY and CDR2 FYNNEI. This CDR3 is CASLTEINYGYTF. Here the CDR3 DNA reads TGTGCCAGCCTGACAGAAATTAACTATGGCTACACCTTC.

The rearrangement joins TRBV6-4 to TRBJ1-1; no firm D call. CDR3 length: 14 amino acids. With 3 bases removed from V and 0 bases from J, the gap between germline ends came to 8 bases. CDR1 and CDR2 (germline): MRHNA, SNTAGT. The CDR3: CASSEWGMNTEAFF. The DNA of the CDR3 is TGTGCCAGCAGTGAGTGGGGTATGAACACTGAAGCTTTCTTT.

The V and J genes are TRBV28 and TRBJ1-5; the D gene is possibly TRBD1 (5 bases). Trimming took off 5 bases at V and 0 bases at J, with 20 bases between the two ends. The CDR3 extends over 18 amino acids. The V gene's germline CDR1 is MDHEN and CDR2 SYDVKM. The CDR3 bases are TGTGCCAGCAGTCCCTTGAGTTGGAGGGACTATAGCAATCAGCCCCAGCATTTT. Protein: CASSPLSWRDYSNQPQHF.

The gene calls are TRBV4-3 and TRBJ2-2, with D uncertain. Germline-derived CDR1 and CDR2 are LGHNA and YSLEER. Between the trimmed V and J ends, which lost 0 bases and 3 bases, there was a span of 11 bases. The CDR3 spans 16 residues. The CDR3 reads CASSQDFTADTGELFF. CDR3 in DNA: TGCGCCAGCAGCCAAGACTTCACAGCAGACACCGGGGAGCTGTTTTTT.

This clone was picked up one time. This chain links TRBV3-1 (or the pseudogene TRBV3-2) with TRBJ2-3; 10 bases agree with TRBD1. The V gene's germline CDR1 is LGHDT and CDR2 YNNKEL (reference sequence). This CDR3 is built from 15 residues. V shed 1 base and J 4 bases; nucleotides not matched to a gene: 2. The CDR3 DNA reads as TGTGCCAGCAGCCAAGTCGGGACAGGGGCAGATACGCAGTATTTT. Translating gives CASSQVGTGADTQYF.

This chain connects TRBV10-3 to TRBJ1-1; D possibly corresponds to TRBD1 (6 bases). Germline-derived CDR1 and CDR2 are ENHRY and SYGVKD. The CDR3 totals 15 residues. V shed 7 bases and J shed 1 base, with 16 bases lying between them. Written as DNA, the CDR3 is TGTGCCATCAATAATCCGGGACAAGGGAACACTGAAGCTTTCTTT. Its translation is CAINNPGQGNTEAFF.

This chain connects TRBV7-2 to TRBJ2-5; D is possibly TRBD2 (6 bases). This CDR3 has 15 amino acids. The V end lost 5 bases, the J end lost 4 bases, and 17 bases lay between the germline ends. Germline loops: CDR1 SGHTA, CDR2 FQGNSA. The CDR3 DNA reads TGTGCCAGCAGCCCCGAATTAGCGGTGCTAGAGACCCAGTACTTC. It is translated as CASSPELAVLETQYF.

This sequence joins TRBV2 and TRBJ1-4, with 8 bases fitting TRBD1. This CDR3 has 14 residues. Per germline, CDR1 SNHLY and CDR2 FYNNEI. Germline trimming cut 10 bases from V and 6 bases from J; bases unmatched to any gene: 10. The DNA of the CDR3 is TGTGCCACGATTGGACAGGGAAGAGATGAAAAACTGTTTTTT. Translated, it gives CATIGQGRDEKLFF.

This chain connects TRBV29-1 to TRBJ1-2, with 8 bases lining up with TRBD1. The CDR3 has 13 residues. The germline gives CDR1 SQVTM, CDR2 ANQGSEA. The ends lost 6 bases at V and 8 bases at J; junction bases unmatched: 11. In nucleotides, the CDR3 is TGCAGCGTCCTCAGGGGGCGCAATGACGGCTACACCTTC. It translates to CSVLRGRNDGYTF.

This clone was picked up a small number of times. At one end the junction does not follow the germline gene, possibly because of a read error. The rearrangement joins TRBV5-6 to TRBJ1-4; the D is unclear. The CDR3 length is 14 residues. Germline V CDR1 and CDR2: SGHDT, YYEEEE. The CDR3 DNA reads as TGTGCCAGCAGCTTGGACGGGATTAATGAAAAGCTGTTTTTT. Its protein product is CASSLDGINEKLFF.

The chain employs TRBV21-1 and TRBJ1-1; TRBD1, as called in the table, went unchecked against the DNA. TRBV21-1 is termed a pseudogene. The CDR3 runs to 13 residues. The CDR3 protein is CASSTQVVHEAFF. In DNA, the CDR3 is TGTGCCAGCAGCACACAGGTGGTTCATGAAGCTTTCTTT.

Only one count was recorded for this clone. The rearrangement joins TRBV13 to TRBJ2-7, with 11 bases fitting TRBD2. The ends lost 8 bases at V and 6 bases at J; junction bases unmatched: 0. CDR1 PRHDT and CDR2 FYEKMQ come from the germline V gene (reference sequence). The CDR3 length is 11 residues. The CDR3 nucleotides are TGTGCCAGCGGACTAGCGGGCGAGCAGTACTTC. This encodes CASGLAGEQYF.

This chain links TRBV6-5 with TRBJ2-1; perhaps TRBD1 as D (5 bases). CDR1 and CDR2 (germline): MNHEY, SVGAGI. V lost 2 bases and J lost 1, with 9 bases in between. The CDR3 runs to 15 residues. The DNA of the CDR3 is TGTGCCAGCAGTTACGCCCAGGGTTCCTACAATGAGCAGTTCTTC. Amino acids: CASSYAQGSYNEQFF.

The chain carries TRBV30 and TRBJ2-2, with 7 bases fitting TRBD1. Germline V gives CDR1 GTSNPN, CDR2 SVGIG (reference sequence). Losses at the gene ends were 1 base for V and 6 bases for J; bases not matched to a gene: 5. This CDR3 spans 14 amino acids. The CDR3 loop is CAWSGTGWPGELFF. DNA for the CDR3: TGTGCCTGGAGTGGGACAGGCTGGCCCGGGGAGCTGTTTTTT.

This clone was picked up one time. The chain combines TRBV11-2 with TRBJ2-7; D may match TRBD1 or TRBD2 (5 bases each). V lost 3 bases and J lost 2, with 8 bases in between. The CDR3 covers 13 residues. Germline CDR1 is SGHAT and CDR2 is FQNNGV. This CDR3 reads CASSLGVTYEQYF. Written as DNA, the CDR3 is TGTGCCAGCAGCTTGGGGGTTACCTACGAGCAGTACTTC. The variable domain in full, completed from reference TRBV11-2 and TRBJ2-7, reads EAGVAQSPRYKIIEKRQSVAFWCNPISGHATLYWYQQILGQGPKLLIQFQNNGVVDDSQLPKDRFSAERLKGVDSTLKIQPAKLEDSAVYLCASSLGVTYEQYFGPGTRLTVT.